This T cell receptor beta chain is from a study of tumor-infiltrating lymphocytes in primary liver carcinoma. In the study overall: Each of the samples returned roughly 3.65 to 7.5 million productive TCRbeta reads (a yield similar across tissue types).

Extraction also yielded germline DNA, while blood RNA was obtained from unsorted whole blood. Chronic HBV infection was present in the patients, who were treatment-naive. With a constant-region primer, TCR beta cDNA was made from 400 to 550 ng of total RNA. Construction of TCR beta libraries relied on three successive nested multiplex PCR rounds employing slightly modified ARM-PCR. Each of the first two PCR rounds ran nine to ten cycles with TRBV1-TRBV30 forward and C-beta reverse primers. Each CDR3 protein gets one entry after TCRdb re-called the multiplex PCR reads with MiXCR. The sample consists of approximately 310,000 distinct CDR3 sequences, less than 75% of them appearing once. Trimming took 4 bases from V and 4 from J; bases not matched to a gene: 4. The germline gives CDR1 MNHNS, CDR2 SASEGT. CDR3 length: 14 amino acids.

The source of this sequence is a man in his forties or fifties with primary liver carcinoma and hepatitis B virus infection. The genes are TRBV6-1 and TRBJ2-5, with 9 bases fitting TRBD2. Specimen: peripheral blood. CDR3 bases: TGTGCCAGCAGTGGATTAGCGGGAGTAGAGACCCAGTACTTC. Its protein product is CASSGLAGVETQYF.